The 26 T cell receptor beta chains below all came from one sample that was sequenced in a study of blood T cells in healthy people across ages. A J-beta primer mix and a sample-barcoded 5' primer were used in a second PCR of about 7 to 12 cycles. Each CDR3 protein gets one entry after TCRdb re-called the 5' RACE reads with MiXCR. The table records roughly 1,000,000 distinct CDR3 sequences, 25% of them present only once. These data were also reused for a study on T cells of mothers and their children.

The sequenced material came from blood. The receptors shown here come from a girl aged 2 to 9 in good health.

This clonotype was picked up one time. The chain has TRBV10-3 and TRBJ2-1, with 10 bases lining up with TRBD2. The junction had 1 base not matched to a gene; V was cut back by 5 bases and J by 3 bases. This CDR3 contains 14 residues. The germline gives CDR1 ENHRY, CDR2 SYGVKD. CDR3 sequence: CAISKREGYNEQFF. The DNA for the CDR3 is TGTGCCATCAGTAAGCGGGAGGGCTACAATGAGCAGTTCTTC.

This clonotype was seen a few times. The rearrangement joins TRBV20-1 to TRBJ1-1; D is perhaps TRBD1 (5 bases). CDR1 and CDR2 from the germline V gene are DFQATT and SNEGSKA (reference sequence). The V gene lost 6 bases and the J gene lost 6 bases, with 23 bases spanning the gap. The CDR3 extends over 15 amino acids. For the CDR3, the DNA is TGCAGTGCAAATGACGTCGGCAGGGCTTACCCTGAAGCTTTCTTT. Its translation: CSANDVGRAYPEAFF.

This chain uses TRBV29-1 with TRBJ2-5, with D perhaps matching TRBD2 (6 bases). Per the germline V gene, CDR1 is SQVTM and CDR2 is ANQGSEA. The V gene lost 3 bases and the J gene lost 4 bases, with 18 bases spanning the gap. This CDR3 spans 15 amino acids. The CDR3 DNA is TGCAGCGTTGATAGGGGTGGAGTGGGAGGAGAGACCCAGTACTTC. Encoded protein: CSVDRGGVGGETQYF.

This rearrangement joins TRBV7-2 to TRBJ1-1, with 9 bases that match TRBD1. Germline lookup yields CDR1 SGHTA and CDR2 FQGNSA. V shed 5 bases, J shed 1 base, and the junction held 5 bases outside the gene matches. The CDR3 extends over 15 amino acids. The CDR3 region is CASSHLGQGNTEAFF. CDR3 DNA: TGTGCCAGCAGCCACTTGGGACAGGGGAACACTGAAGCTTTCTTT. The whole variable domain, remainder taken from reference TRBV7-2 and TRBJ1-1, is GAGVSQSPSNKVTEKGKDVELRCDPISGHTALYWYRQSLGQGLEFLIYFQGNSAPDKSGLPSDRFSAERTGGSVSTLTIQRTQQEDSAVYLCASSHLGQGNTEAFFGQGTRLTVV.

V and J are TRBV3-1 and TRBJ2-5; the match to TRBD1 covers 10 bases. V was clipped by 1 base and J by 4 bases; unmatched bases: 3. The CDR3 contains 15 residues. Per the germline V gene, CDR1 is LGHDT and CDR2 is YNNKEL (reference sequence). CDR3 region: CASSQARQGAETQYF. For the CDR3, the DNA is TGTGCCAGCAGCCAAGCTCGACAGGGGGCAGAGACCCAGTACTTC.

The CDR3 DNA reads TGTGCCAGCAGTCCCCGGGAGGGGACCAAAGAGACCCAGTACTTC. It codes for CASSPREGTKETQYF. The gene calls are TRBV6-5 and TRBJ2-5; 8 bases are a match to TRBD2. The CDR3 totals 15 residues. Per germline, CDR1 MNHEY and CDR2 SVGAGI. V was clipped by 5 bases and J by 3 bases; unmatched bases: 8.

The chain uses TRBV6-2 or TRBV6-3 and TRBJ1-4; no firm D call. CDR3 length: 14 amino acids. Per germline, CDR1 MNHEY and CDR2 SVGEGT. The germline V and J ends were trimmed by 7 bases and 0 bases, with 9 bases remaining between them. The CDR3 DNA reads TGTGCCAGCACCGCAATATCAACTAATGAAAAACTGTTTTTT. Amino acids: CASTAISTNEKLFF.

The chain uses TRBV20-1 and TRBJ2-1; D gene uncertain. The CDR3 is 18 residues long. CDR1 and CDR2 (germline): DFQATT, SNEGSKA (reference sequence). The V end lost 1 base, the J end lost 0 bases, and 19 bases lay between the germline ends. CDR3 in amino acids: CSARGVIGFPSSYNEQFF. Written as DNA, the CDR3 is TGCAGTGCTAGAGGAGTAATAGGGTTCCCAAGCTCCTACAATGAGCAGTTCTTC.

This clonotype was picked up a small number of times. V gene TRBV5-1 combines with J gene TRBJ1-2; D unclear. V lost 2 bases and J lost 6, with 17 bases in between. The V gene's germline CDR1 is SGHRS and CDR2 YFSETQ. CDR3 length: 15 residues. In nucleotides, the CDR3 is TGCGCCAGCAGCTTCTATTCTACGCCAGGAGATGGCTACACCTTC. Protein product: CASSFYSTPGDGYTF.

The rearrangement uses TRBV15 and TRBJ1-4, with D perhaps matching TRBD1 (6 bases). The CDR3 loop spans 17 amino acids. The V end was cut by 1 base, the J end by 3 bases, with 15 bases between. From germline, CDR1 is LNHNV and CDR2 YYDKDF (reference sequence). The CDR3 region is CATSRVMGGGANEKLFF. As DNA, the CDR3 is TGTGCCACCAGCAGAGTTATGGGAGGGGGAGCTAATGAAAAACTGTTTTTT. Drawing the rest from reference TRBV15 and TRBJ1-4, the complete variable domain is DAMVIQNPRYQVTQFGKPVTLSCSQTLNHNVMYWYQQKSSQAPKLLFHYYDKDFNNEADTPDNFQSRRPNTSFCFLDIRSPGLGDTAMYLCATSRVMGGGANEKLFFGSGTQLSVL.

This clonotype was recorded a few times. The rearrangement links TRBV11-2 to TRBJ2-5; D is undetermined. This CDR3 has 14 amino acids. CDR1 and CDR2 from the germline V gene are SGHAT and FQNNGV. Trimming stripped 5 bases from V and 2 bases from J, with 12 bases between. CDR3 DNA sequence: TGTGCCAGCAGCCTAAAAGGGCCTCAAGAGACCCAGTACTTC. This gives the protein CASSLKGPQETQYF.

J is TRBJ2-3 and V is TRBV5-1; 10 bases map to TRBD2. CDR1 is SGHRS, CDR2 YFSETQ, per germline. This CDR3 contains 16 residues. Trimming took 2 bases from V and 5 from J; bases not matched to a gene: 8. The CDR3 here is CASSFSLAGEGDTQYF. In nucleotides, the CDR3 is TGCGCCAGCAGCTTCTCTCTAGCGGGAGAAGGAGATACGCAGTATTTT.

Here the CDR3 reads CASSSPQDGLYEQYF. CDR3 DNA: TGTGCCAGCAGCTCGCCGCAGGACGGGCTCTACGAGCAGTACTTC. The chain uses TRBV7-9 and TRBJ2-7; no reliable D call. The V end was cut by 4 bases, the J end by 3 bases, with 16 bases between. CDR1 and CDR2 from the germline V gene are SEHNR and FQNEAQ (reference sequence). This CDR3 has 15 residues.

This clonotype was recorded at least ten times. The chain links TRBV6-5 to TRBJ2-5, with 10 bases that match TRBD2. Trimming cost V 7 bases and J 5 bases; bases outside gene matches: 4. CDR1 MNHEY and CDR2 SVGAGI come from the germline V gene. This CDR3 contains 13 residues. In DNA form, the CDR3 reads TGTGCCAGCAAGCGGGGGGGTCTTGAGACCCAGTACTTC. Translating it yields CASKRGGLETQYF.

This clonotype was observed a single time. The chain has TRBV7-9 and TRBJ1-2; 9 nucleotides line up with TRBD1. After removal of 6 bases from V and 2 bases from J, the junction contained 7 bases not matched to a gene. CDR1 SEHNR and CDR2 FQNEAQ come from the germline V gene (reference sequence). The CDR3 extends over 15 amino acids. The chain's CDR3 is CASSQRDRVNYGYTF. The CDR3 DNA sequence: TGTGCCAGCAGTCAACGGGACAGGGTGAACTATGGCTACACCTTC. Looking up the rest from reference TRBV7-9 and TRBJ1-2 gives the full variable domain: DTGVSQNPRHKITKRGQNVTFRCDPISEHNRLYWYRQTLGQGPEFLTYFQNEAQLEKSRLLSDRFSAERPKGSFSTLEIQRTEQGDSAMYLCASSQRDRVNYGYTFGSGTRLTVV.

This clonotype was picked up a small number of times. The chain combines TRBV5-1 with TRBJ2-1; tentative D call: TRBD2 (6 bases). This CDR3 contains 16 residues. V shed 4 bases and J shed 0 bases, with 14 bases lying between them. Germline V gene sequence: CDR1 SGHRS, CDR2 YFSETQ. CDR3 sequence: CASSRVGGTSYNEQFF. The CDR3 nucleotides are TGCGCCAGCAGCAGGGTAGGCGGGACCTCCTACAATGAGCAGTTCTTC.

The chain couples TRBV27 to TRBJ2-7; TRBD1 might be the D (6 bases). This CDR3 has 14 amino acids. Trimming pared 6 bases from V and 2 bases from J, leaving 14 bases between. In germline, CDR1 is MNHEY, CDR2 SMNVEV (reference sequence). DNA of the CDR3: TGTGCCAGCAGCCCCGGACAGCCTCCCTACGAGCAGTACTTC. Encoded protein: CASSPGQPPYEQYF.

This chain links TRBV13 with TRBJ2-2; TRBD2 agrees at 8 bases. This CDR3 is built from 18 residues. Germline CDR1 reads PRHDT; CDR2 reads FYEKMQ (reference sequence). V shed 6 bases and J 4 bases; nucleotides not matched to a gene: 16. The DNA of the CDR3 is TGTGCCAGCAGTCTCCGCAGGTCGGGAGGGGACACCACCGGGGAGCTGTTTTTT. Protein: CASSLRRSGGDTTGELFF.

This clonotype has only a few counts. The chain's CDR3 is CASSQELGQGLAEYQETQYF. The DNA of the CDR3 is TGTGCCAGCAGCCAAGAGTTAGGGCAGGGACTAGCGGAGTACCAAGAGACCCAGTACTTC. The V call is TRBV3-1, the J call TRBJ2-5, with TRBD2 matching over 11 bases. The junction had 12 bases not matched to a gene; V was cut back by 0 bases and J by 0 bases. Germline CDR1 LGHDT, CDR2 YNNKEL (reference sequence). The CDR3 consists of 20 residues.

The chain has TRBV4-1 and TRBJ2-5, with TRBD2 matching 10 bases. J gave up 11 bases and V 5 bases, and 14 bases lay outside the gene matches. This CDR3 region has 15 residues. The V gene's germline CDR1 is MGHRA and CDR2 YSYEKL. CDR3 amino acids: CASSDGLADRLGQYF. As DNA, the CDR3 is TGCGCCAGCAGCGACGGACTAGCGGATCGTCTGGGGCAGTACTTC.

The rearrangement joins TRBV7-3 to TRBJ2-3; D ambiguous. The CDR3 totals 13 residues. The germline V gene has CDR1 SGHTA and CDR2 FQGTGA. V lost 2 bases and J 14 bases, leaving 17 bases between the germline ends. The CDR3 DNA is TGTGCCAGCAGCTTAGAAGACTCAGGTGGTCCGTATTTT. This translates into CASSLEDSGGPYF. Together with reference TRBV7-3 and TRBJ2-3, the CDR3 gives the full variable domain: GAGVSQTPSNKVTEKGKYVELRCDPISGHTALYWYRQSLGQGPEFLIYFQGTGAADDSGLPNDRFFAVRPEGSVSTLKIQRTERGDSAVYLCASSLEDSGGPYFGPGTRLTVL.

The CDR3 reads CASGNWRGLNYEQYF. In DNA, the CDR3 is TGTGCCAGCGGAAACTGGAGGGGGCTAAACTACGAGCAGTACTTC. This sequence joins TRBV6-2 or TRBV6-3 and TRBJ2-7, with TRBD1 as a possible D gene (7 bases). V gave up 8 bases and J gave up 3 bases, with 20 bases separating them. The CDR3 contains 15 residues. CDR1 and CDR2 from the germline V gene are MNHEY and SVGEGT.

CDR3 loop: CASSSSLSSSYEQYF. The CDR3 region has the DNA TGTGCCAGCAGCAGTAGTTTATCGAGCTCCTACGAGCAGTACTTC. This chain links TRBV7-9 with TRBJ2-7; D gene unclear. Germline V gene lookup returns CDR1 SEHNR and CDR2 FQNEAQ (reference sequence). The CDR3 is 15 amino acids. Trimming removed 5 bases at V and 0 bases at J, with 14 bases between.

This clonotype was seen repeatedly, ten times or more. This chain connects TRBV9 to TRBJ2-5; D unresolved. Germline lookup yields CDR1 SGDLS and CDR2 YYNGEE. This CDR3 contains 11 residues. The V and J ends lost 0 bases and 3 bases respectively, with 0 bases between them. This chain's CDR3 is CASSVEETQYF. The CDR3 bases are TGTGCCAGCAGCGTAGAAGAGACCCAGTACTTC.

This clonotype was recorded a few times. This could be a read error, since a much larger clone is one nucleotide away. The chain recombines TRBV20-1 with TRBJ2-2, with TRBD2 matching over 11 bases. With V trimmed by 0 bases and J by 4 bases, 4 bases remained unmatched. The CDR3 has 16 residues. Germline V CDR1 and CDR2: DFQATT, SNEGSKA (reference sequence). CDR3 nucleotide sequence: TGCAGTGCTAGAGAGAGACTAGCGGGACCCACCGGGGAGCTGTTTTTT. It codes for CSARERLAGPTGELFF.

This clonotype was seen a handful of times. This chain joins TRBV28 and TRBJ2-5; the match to TRBD2 covers 7 bases. The DNA end is a closer match to TRBJ2-1, so the J assignment may be wrong. CDR1 is MDHEN, CDR2 SYDVKM, per germline. The CDR3 loop spans 15 amino acids. CDR3 sequence: CASSLSRTSFGEQFF. The CDR3 DNA reads TGTGCCAGCAGTTTATCCCGGACTAGTTTTGGTGAGCAGTTCTTC.